The present TCR beta chain was sequenced within a study of T-cell reconstitution after alpha-beta-depleted transplantation in children. The study, taken as a whole, reports: The origin of high day-60 TCRbeta diversity in some patients lay in surviving recipient T cells and thymic progenitors. At one year after transplant, newly produced T cells mostly accounted for T-cell counts and diversity. Two months or so post-transplant, alpha-beta T cells reportedly derived from several hundred expanded graft clones.

Only a few counts were recorded for this clonotype. Its antigen remains unidentified. With V trimmed by 1 base and J by 2 bases, 22 bases remained unmatched. Germline V CDR1 and CDR2: MGHDK, SYGVNS. This CDR3 contains 21 residues. Unique molecular identifiers were built into the TCRbeta library. TCRdb called the PCR reads again in MiXCR, with one record for every CDR3 protein. The table lists hundreds of thousands of distinct CDR3 sequences, around 15% of them singletons. The chain recombines TRBV25-1 with TRBJ2-7; TRBD2 agrees at 8 bases. The receptor's source is a male patient younger than 18 who had a stem cell transplant for acute lymphoblastic leukemia, so the T cells may come from the graft donor. The sample was PBMCs, mostly from graft donor cells, taken 360 days after TCRalphabeta/CD19-depleted stem cell transplant. The CDR3 DNA reads TGTGCCAGCAGTGAATCTCTCGGCGGGAGGAAGGGAGGGTATCCTACCTACGAGCAGTACTTC. This translates into CASSESLGGRKGGYPTYEQYF.